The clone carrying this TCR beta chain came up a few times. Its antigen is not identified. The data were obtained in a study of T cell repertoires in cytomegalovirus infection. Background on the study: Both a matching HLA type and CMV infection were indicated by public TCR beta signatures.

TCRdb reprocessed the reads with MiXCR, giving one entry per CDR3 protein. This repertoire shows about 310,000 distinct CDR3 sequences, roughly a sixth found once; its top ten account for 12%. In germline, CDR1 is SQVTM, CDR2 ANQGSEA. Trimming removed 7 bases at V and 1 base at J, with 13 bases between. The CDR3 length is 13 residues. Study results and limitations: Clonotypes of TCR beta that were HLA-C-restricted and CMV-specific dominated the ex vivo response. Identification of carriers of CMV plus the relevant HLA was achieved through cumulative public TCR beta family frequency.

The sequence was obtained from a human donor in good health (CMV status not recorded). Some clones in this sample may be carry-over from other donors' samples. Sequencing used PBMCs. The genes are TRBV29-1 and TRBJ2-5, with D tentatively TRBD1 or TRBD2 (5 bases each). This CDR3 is CSATGRSQETQYF. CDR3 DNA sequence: TGCAGCGCTACGGGACGGAGCCAAGAGACCCAGTACTTC.